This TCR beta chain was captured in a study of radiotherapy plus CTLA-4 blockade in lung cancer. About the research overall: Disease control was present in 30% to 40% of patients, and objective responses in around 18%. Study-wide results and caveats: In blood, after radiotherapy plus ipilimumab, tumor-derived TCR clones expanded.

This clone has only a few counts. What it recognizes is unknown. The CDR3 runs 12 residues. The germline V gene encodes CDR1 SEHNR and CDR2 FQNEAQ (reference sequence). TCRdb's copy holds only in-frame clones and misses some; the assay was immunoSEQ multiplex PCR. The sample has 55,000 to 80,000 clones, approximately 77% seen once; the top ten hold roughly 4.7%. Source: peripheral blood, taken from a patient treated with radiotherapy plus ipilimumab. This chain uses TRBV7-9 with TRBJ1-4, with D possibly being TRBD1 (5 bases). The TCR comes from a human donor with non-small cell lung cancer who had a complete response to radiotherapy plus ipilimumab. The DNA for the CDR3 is TGTGCTTCCAGGGATGAGGATGAAAAACTGTTTTTT. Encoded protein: CASRDEDEKLFF.